The source of this T cell receptor beta chain is a study of PD-1 blockade in classical Hodgkin lymphoma. Measured with immunoSEQ multiplex PCR; TCRdb has only the in-frame clones, and not every one. The repertoire holds more than 45,000 clones, with approximately 89% as singletons. Each and every patient relapsed after autologous stem cell transplantation, and patients got differing brentuximab vedotin exposure. Of note for this clone: The antigen is unknown.

V was shortened by 0 bases and J by 2 bases, with 7 bases between the two germline ends. This CDR3 is built from 14 residues. From germline, CDR1 is ENHRY and CDR2 SYGVKD. Study results and caveats: Why repertoires differed is undefined; disease activity or prior therapy possibly contributed.

The J gene is TRBJ2-5, the V gene TRBV10-3; tentative D call: TRBD2 (6 bases). The sequence came from a human donor with classical Hodgkin lymphoma. Source: peripheral blood mononuclear cells (PBMCs), taken before the second cycle of nivolumab. Here the CDR3 reads CAISESGGQETQYF. CDR3 sequence (DNA): TGTGCCATCAGTGAGTCTGGGGGGCAAGAGACCCAGTACTTC.